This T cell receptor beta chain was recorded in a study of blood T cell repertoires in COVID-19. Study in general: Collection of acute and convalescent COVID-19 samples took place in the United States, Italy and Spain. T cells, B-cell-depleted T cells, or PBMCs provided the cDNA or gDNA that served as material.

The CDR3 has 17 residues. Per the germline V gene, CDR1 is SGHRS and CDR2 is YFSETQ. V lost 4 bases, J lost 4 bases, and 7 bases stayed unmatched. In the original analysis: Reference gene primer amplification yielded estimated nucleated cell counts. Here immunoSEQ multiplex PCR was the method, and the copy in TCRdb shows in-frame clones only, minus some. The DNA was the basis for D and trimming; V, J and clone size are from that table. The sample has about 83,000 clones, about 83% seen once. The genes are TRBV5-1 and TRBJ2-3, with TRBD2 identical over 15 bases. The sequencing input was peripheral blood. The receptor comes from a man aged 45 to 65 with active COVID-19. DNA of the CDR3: TGCGCCAGCAGCAGAGGACTAGCGGGGGGGAGCCCAGATACGCAGTATTTT. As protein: CASSRGLAGGSPDTQYF. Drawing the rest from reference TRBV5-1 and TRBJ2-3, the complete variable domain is KAGVTQTPRYLIKTRGQQVTLSCSPISGHRSVSWYQQTPGQGLQFLFEYFSETQRNKGNFPGRFSGRQFSNSRSEMNVSTLELGDSALYLCASSRGLAGGSPDTQYFGPGTRLTVL.